The 24 T cell receptor beta chains in this list originate from one sample, sequenced in a study of CD8 T cells in Susac syndrome. RNA amounts of 0.5 to 1 ug underwent reverse transcription with random hexamers. One entry per CDR3 protein results from TCRdb running MiXCR on the immunoSEQ multiplex PCR reads. Counted here are 130,000 or so distinct CDR3 sequences, 65% to 90% occurring once; the ten biggest clones make up 0.45% to 0.65%. Sequencing input: CD8+ T cells from PBMCs. These receptors were obtained from a human donor with multiple sclerosis.

The V call is TRBV29-1, the J call TRBJ2-3; D ambiguous. V lost 4 bases to trimming and J lost 7 bases, with 9 bases between them. CDR1 and CDR2 (germline): SQVTM, ANQGSEA. This CDR3 is 11 amino acids long. CDR3 in amino acids: CSVVSDNTQYF. CDR3 bases: TGCAGCGTTGTTTCTGATAATACGCAGTATTTT.

The chain has TRBV27 and TRBJ1-2; D is undetermined. CDR1 and CDR2 from the germline V gene are MNHEY and SMNVEV (reference sequence). Trimming removed 6 bases at V and 4 bases at J, with 15 bases between. The CDR3 runs to 14 residues. The CDR3 region is CASSSLLDGYGYTF. Here the CDR3 DNA reads TGTGCCAGCAGCTCGCTATTGGACGGCTATGGCTACACCTTC.

V gene TRBV11-2 combines with J gene TRBJ2-7, with a tentative D call TRBD1 (5 bases). CDR3 length: 17 amino acids. Trimming shortened V by 4 bases and J by 7 bases, and 26 bases separated the two germline ends. CDR1 SGHAT and CDR2 FQNNGV come from the germline V gene. The CDR3: CASSSTDIHLSSREQYV. CDR3 DNA: TGTGCCAGCAGCTCCACGGACATTCATTTGTCCTCTCGGGAGCAGTACGTC.

The chain couples TRBV15 to TRBJ2-5; D perhaps matches TRBD2 (7 bases). Trimming pared 5 bases from V and 5 bases from J, leaving 15 bases between. The CDR3 extends over 14 amino acids. Germline CDR1 reads LNHNV; CDR2 reads YYDKDF (reference sequence). The chain's CDR3 is CATSRRGPLETQYF. The CDR3 DNA reads TGTGCCACCAGCCGGCGGGGGCCGTTGGAGACCCAGTACTTC.

The rearrangement joins TRBV7-2 to TRBJ1-5; TRBD1 agrees at 7 bases. V was pared by 5 bases and J by 3 bases, with 7 bases of the junction left unmatched. The CDR3 has 15 residues. Germline-derived CDR1 and CDR2 are SGHTA and FQGNSA. The CDR3 region has the DNA TGTGCCAGCAGCCTGCGGGACAGCCTCAATCAGCCCCAGCATTTT. Encoded protein: CASSLRDSLNQPQHF.

V gene TRBV27 combines with J gene TRBJ2-7; a possible D gene is TRBD2 (5 bases). The germline V gene encodes CDR1 MNHEY and CDR2 SMNVEV (reference sequence). V shed 3 bases and J shed 4 bases, with 13 bases lying between them. This CDR3 contains 14 residues. The CDR3 protein is CASSFSLAWYEQYV. CDR3 DNA sequence: TGTGCCAGCAGTTTTTCGCTAGCCTGGTACGAGCAGTACGTC.

J is TRBJ2-5 and V is TRBV12-3 or TRBV12-4; 10 positions match TRBD2. V trimming: 5 bases; J trimming: 7 bases; junction bases outside the gene matches: 1. The CDR3 runs to 12 residues. CDR3 region: CASSPSGGTQYF. Written as DNA, the CDR3 is TGTGCCAGCAGTCCTAGCGGGGGGACCCAGTACTTC.

The chain carries TRBV12-3 or TRBV12-4 and TRBJ2-2; 10 bases agree with TRBD2. The J segment lost 4 bases and the V segment lost 7 bases, leaving 6 bases of the junction unmatched. This CDR3 comprises 15 residues. This chain's CDR3 is CASNLAGAPTGELFF. DNA for the CDR3: TGTGCCAGCAACCTAGCGGGAGCCCCCACCGGGGAGCTGTTTTTT.

Only one count was recorded for this clonotype. V and J are TRBV19 and TRBJ1-2, with a weak D call TRBD1 (6 bases). This CDR3 contains 14 residues. V was pared by 3 bases and J by 13 bases, with 21 bases between. Looked up from germline, CDR1 is LNHDA and CDR2 is SQIVND (reference sequence). The CDR3 DNA sequence: TGTGCCAGTAGTATCCTCTTGGGGGCTACATGGACCACCTTC. It is translated as CASSILLGATWTTF. Using reference TRBV19 and TRBJ1-2 for the parts outside the CDR3, the full variable domain is DGGITQSPKYLFRKEGQNVTLSCEQNLNHDAMYWYRQDPGQGLRLIYYSQIVNDFQKGDIAEGYSVSREKKESFPLTVTSAQKNPTAFYLCASSILLGATWTTFGSGTRLTVV.

V is TRBV4-1 and J is TRBJ2-1; 13 nucleotides align to TRBD2. The CDR3 loop spans 16 amino acids. Trimming removed 3 bases from V and 7 bases from J; junction bases left unmatched: 6. The germline CDR1 and CDR2 sequences are MGHRA and YSYEKL. The CDR3 nucleotides read TGCGCCAGCAGCCACTTTTGGACTAGCGGGAGTAATGAGCAGTTCTTC. Amino acids: CASSHFWTSGSNEQFF.

The count of this clonotype is one. V gene TRBV12-3 or TRBV12-4 combines with J gene TRBJ1-3; D might be TRBD1 (6 bases). Trimming removed 6 bases at V and 0 bases at J, with 12 bases between. The CDR3 runs 15 residues. The CDR3 spells CASRRRQDSGNTIYF. The CDR3, as DNA: TGTGCCAGCAGGCGGAGACAGGACTCTGGAAACACCATATATTTT.

This clonotype was detected a few times. The chain links TRBV6-1 to TRBJ1-5; D gene uncertain. CDR1 is MNHNS and CDR2 is SASEGT in the germline V gene. V was trimmed by 2 bases and J by 1 base, leaving 6 bases between them. The CDR3 is made up of 14 amino acids. CDR3 bases: TGTGCCAGCAGTGAATTACCGAGCAATCAGCCCCAGCATTTT. It specifies CASSELPSNQPQHF.

The V gene is TRBV12-3 or TRBV12-4, the J gene TRBJ2-7, with a tentative D call TRBD1 (6 bases). This CDR3 comprises 12 residues. V dropped 5 bases and J dropped 4 bases, with 9 bases sitting between them. The CDR3 reads CASSTTGYEQYF. CDR3 bases: TGTGCCAGCAGTACAACAGGGTACGAGCAGTACTTC.

A word on this clonotype: It is likely a read error, because the conserved phenylalanine at the end of the CDR3 is missing. The gene calls are TRBV5-6 and TRBJ2-1; the match to TRBD2 covers 10 bases. Trimming cost V 0 bases and J 7 bases; bases outside gene matches: 10. Germline assignment: CDR1 SGHDT and CDR2 YYEEEE. The CDR3 totals 17 residues. The CDR3 here is CASSLVRSGRARNEQFV. The CDR3 nucleotides read TGTGCCAGCAGCTTGGTTCGGAGCGGGAGGGCCAGGAATGAGCAGTTCGTC.

V is TRBV7-2 and J is TRBJ1-6; D is unclear. Germline CDR1 SGHTA, CDR2 FQGNSA. The CDR3 runs to 15 residues. The V end lost 5 bases, the J end lost 9 bases, and 17 bases lay between the germline ends. CDR3: CASSLIWVRRSPLHF. Here the CDR3 DNA reads TGTGCCAGCAGCCTAATTTGGGTTCGGCGTTCACCCCTCCACTTT.

The chain recombines TRBV16 with TRBJ2-7; D may be TRBD1 or TRBD2 (5 bases each). From germline, CDR1 is KGHSY and CDR2 FQNENV. The ends were cut back, 2 bases at V and 7 bases at J, with 9 bases in the middle. The CDR3 loop spans 12 amino acids. The CDR3 coding sequence is TGTGCCAGCAGCCAAGGGACGGGTGAGCAGTACGTC. Translating gives CASSQGTGEQYV.

This chain links TRBV27 with TRBJ2-3; perhaps TRBD1 as D (5 bases). The CDR3 runs to 13 residues. Trimming shortened V by 4 bases and J by 4 bases, and 9 bases separated the two germline ends. Per the germline V gene, CDR1 is MNHEY and CDR2 is SMNVEV (reference sequence). In DNA, the CDR3 is TGTGCCAGCAGTTGGGGCACGCCAGATACGCAGTATTTT. It codes for CASSWGTPDTQYF.

The chain combines TRBV6-5 with TRBJ2-2; D unclear. Germline V gene sequence: CDR1 MNHEY, CDR2 SVGAGI. CDR3 length: 13 amino acids. V lost 5 bases to trimming and J lost 2 bases, with 6 bases between them. CDR3 bases: TGTGCCAGCAGTCAGGTTAACACCGGGGAGCTGTTTTTT. Its protein is CASSQVNTGELFF.

The gene calls are TRBV20-1 and TRBJ2-2; D remains ambiguous. Germline-derived CDR1 and CDR2 are DFQATT and SNEGSKA (reference sequence). The V end lost 3 bases, the J end lost 4 bases, and 6 bases lay between the germline ends. This CDR3 is 12 amino acids long. DNA for the CDR3: TGCAGTGCTAGGGACCTCACCGGGGAGCTGTTTTTT. This sequence encodes CSARDLTGELFF.

This chain joins TRBV19 and TRBJ1-1, with 10 bases matching TRBD1. The CDR3 contains 14 residues. Germline V lookup: CDR1 LNHDA, CDR2 SQIVND (reference sequence). The trim removed 3 bases at V and 5 bases at J, leaving 3 bases unmatched. The chain's CDR3 is CASSIWTGGTEAFF. CDR3 sequence (DNA): TGTGCCAGTAGTATCTGGACAGGGGGAACTGAAGCTTTCTTT.

V and J are TRBV28 and TRBJ2-6; TRBD1 matches at 7 bases. The CDR3 totals 16 residues. With V trimmed by 5 bases and J by 4 bases, 8 bases remained unmatched. CDR1 and CDR2 from the germline V gene are MDHEN and SYDVKM. The CDR3 reads CASSLDRKEGANVLTF. The DNA for the CDR3 is TGTGCCAGCAGTCTGGACAGGAAAGAAGGGGCCAACGTCCTGACTTTC.

The chain combines TRBV5-6 with TRBJ1-2; 7 bases align to TRBD1. Per germline, CDR1 SGHDT and CDR2 YYEEEE. This CDR3 is 14 amino acids long. The V gene end was trimmed by 2 bases and the J gene end by 3 bases; junction bases not matched to a gene: 4. The CDR3: CASSFQGDHYGYTF. For the CDR3, the DNA is TGTGCCAGCAGCTTCCAGGGGGATCACTATGGCTACACCTTC.

CDR3 loop: CSVPRGQGTGYTF. The CDR3 coding sequence is TGCAGCGTCCCCCGTGGTCAGGGTACCGGCTACACCTTC. The chain is built from TRBV29-1 and TRBJ1-2; D might be TRBD1 (5 bases). Trimming took 6 bases from V and 8 from J, leaving 19 bases between them. CDR1 SQVTM and CDR2 ANQGSEA come from the germline V gene. The CDR3 contains 13 residues.

In this sample, this clonotype turned up a few times. This chain uses TRBV28 with TRBJ1-1; no definite D call. Germline CDR1 reads MDHEN; CDR2 reads SYDVKM. Deletions cut 2 bases from V and 1 base from J, with 5 bases between. The CDR3 covers 13 residues. The CDR3 nucleotides read TGTGCCAGCAGTTTACCAGGGAACACTGAAGCTTTCTTT. Amino acids: CASSLPGNTEAFF.